A single sample gave rise to the 23 T cell receptor beta chains below, sequenced in a study of T-cell memory formation after mild COVID-19. TCRdb reprocessed the 5' RACE reads via MiXCR and lists one record per CDR3 protein. The data contain under 350,000 distinct CDR3 sequences, about 16% of them seen just once; the ten biggest clones take up roughly a fifth. Sequencing was carried out using PBMCs or a T cell subset sorted from them (not recorded which). All receptors derive from a man between 18 and 29 years old who had mild COVID-19 (a few samples of this study predate the infection). Cell type and time point are not known.

The genes are TRBV27 and TRBJ2-7; 7 positions agree with TRBD1. V trimming: 5 bases; J trimming: 2 bases; junction bases outside the gene matches: 6. The CDR3 spans 14 residues. Germline CDR1 is MNHEY and CDR2 is SMNVEV (reference sequence). DNA for the CDR3: TGTGCCAGCAGTCACCGGGACAGCACCTACGAGCAGTACTTC. Amino acids: CASSHRDSTYEQYF.

Ten or more counts support this clonotype. V and J are TRBV6-6 and TRBJ2-7; 8 bases align to TRBD1. The germline CDR1 and CDR2 sequences are MNHNY and SVGAGI (reference sequence). The V segment lost 2 bases and the J segment 5 bases; nucleotides outside the gene matches: 5. The CDR3 totals 14 residues. The DNA for the CDR3 is TGTGCCAGCAGTTACCAGACAGGGGTGCACGAGCAGTACTTC. Translating it yields CASSYQTGVHEQYF.

This chain connects TRBV11-2 to TRBJ2-1, with D tentatively TRBD1 (7 bases). V lost 0 bases and J lost 1, with 16 bases in between. CDR1 is SGHAT and CDR2 is FQNNGV in the germline V gene. CDR3 length equals 18 residues. CDR3 amino acids: CASSLDPRGVLSYNEQFF. Written as DNA, the CDR3 is TGTGCCAGCAGCTTAGATCCCAGGGGGGTTTTGTCCTACAATGAGCAGTTCTTC.

V and J are TRBV6-2 or TRBV6-3 and TRBJ1-5; no clear D gene. Germline values: CDR1 MNHEY, CDR2 SVGEGT. This CDR3 contains 9 residues. Trimming removed 9 bases from V and 7 bases from J, with 4 bases in between. The CDR3 loop reads CARYQPQHF. For the CDR3, the DNA is TGTGCCAGATACCAGCCCCAGCATTTT.

In this sample, this clonotype turned up many times. V usage is TRBV7-9 and J usage is TRBJ1-1, with D unclear. The CDR3 covers 13 residues. Trimming cost V 5 bases and J 4 bases, with 11 bases left between them. Looked up from germline, CDR1 is SEHNR and CDR2 is FQNEAQ (reference sequence). The CDR3 region is CASSDNRFTEAFF. Written as DNA, the CDR3 is TGTGCCAGCAGCGATAATCGGTTCACTGAAGCTTTCTTT.

The sample holds a few counts of this clonotype. V usage is TRBV7-6 and J usage is TRBJ2-7; D may be TRBD1 or TRBD2 (7 bases each). V was shortened by 5 bases and J by 2 bases, with 16 bases between the two germline ends. The CDR3 runs to 15 residues. Germline V lookup: CDR1 SGHVS, CDR2 FNYEAQ. CDR3 region: CASSQGGGPTYEQYF. CDR3 nucleotides: TGTGCCAGCAGCCAGGGGGGGGGCCCGACCTACGAGCAGTACTTC. Based on the CDR3 plus reference TRBV7-6 and TRBJ2-7, the full variable domain is GAGVSQSPRYKVTKRGQDVALRCDPISGHVSLYWYRQALGQGPEFLTYFNYEAQQDKSGLPNDRFSAERPEGSISTLTIQRTEQRDSAMYRCASSQGGGPTYEQYFGPGTRLTVT.

This clonotype has a handful of counts. The CDR3 loop reads CASSLGTEYDKQYV. CDR3 bases: TGTGCCAGCAGCCTTGGGACAGAATACGATAAGCAGTACGTC. The rearrangement joins TRBV3-1 to TRBJ2-7; 7 nucleotides agree with TRBD1. The CDR3 runs 14 residues. J was trimmed by 8 bases and V by 4 bases; bases with no gene match: 11. From germline, CDR1 is LGHDT and CDR2 YNNKEL (reference sequence).

DNA for the CDR3: TGTGCCAGCAGCAAAGTTGGGGGCCCGCAGTTCTTC. Translation gives CASSKVGGPQFF. The J gene is TRBJ2-1, the V gene TRBV21-1; no DNA check was done on the table's D call, TRBD1. TRBV21-1 is labeled a pseudogene. This CDR3 region has 12 residues.

This clonotype occurred a few times. This chain uses TRBV9 with TRBJ2-3; D is unclear. The V gene lost 0 bases and the J gene lost 2 bases, with 7 bases spanning the gap. This CDR3 contains 14 residues. Germline CDR1 SGDLS, CDR2 YYNGEE. CDR3: CASSVDWATDTQYF. The CDR3 DNA reads as TGTGCCAGCAGCGTAGATTGGGCCACAGATACGCAGTATTTT.

The chain carries TRBV5-6 and TRBJ2-4, with D possibly called TRBD1 or TRBD2 (5 bases each). The CDR3 spans 13 residues. The germline V gene encodes CDR1 SGHDT and CDR2 YYEEEE. V gave up 5 bases and J gave up 8 bases, with 14 bases separating them. The DNA of the CDR3 is TGTGCCAGCAGTTCACGTCCGGGGCACATTCAGTACTTC. It specifies CASSSRPGHIQYF.

This clonotype was found a few times. Here the CDR3 reads CASSLSSGANQETQYF. CDR3 nucleotide sequence: TGCGCCAGCAGCTTGTCCAGCGGGGCTAACCAAGAGACCCAGTACTTC. The chain combines TRBV5-1 with TRBJ2-5, with 7 positions matching TRBD2. Looked up from germline, CDR1 is SGHRS and CDR2 is YFSETQ. After removal of 1 base from V and 0 bases from J, the junction contained 6 bases not matched to a gene. The CDR3 is 16 amino acids.

The chain has TRBV6-6 and TRBJ1-5; D not certain. CDR1 is MNHNY and CDR2 is SVGAGI in the germline V gene (reference sequence). The CDR3 sequence is 11 residues long. V was clipped by 2 bases and J by 8 bases, with 4 bases between them. The CDR3 spells CASSYGEPQHF. The CDR3 DNA reads TGTGCCAGCAGTTACGGGGAGCCCCAGCATTTT.

This clonotype was picked up a small number of times. The rearrangement joins TRBV18 to TRBJ1-5, with 8 bases that match TRBD1. V shed 3 bases and J 5 bases; nucleotides not matched to a gene: 3. The CDR3 is 14 residues long. CDR1 and CDR2 (germline): KGHSH, LQKENI. CDR3 sequence: CASSPDRAYQPQHF. CDR3 DNA sequence: TGTGCCAGCTCACCGGACAGGGCTTATCAGCCCCAGCATTTT.

This clonotype was found a few times. The genes are TRBV5-1 and TRBJ1-1; D unclear. CDR3 length equals 14 residues. The V end lost 2 bases, the J end lost 6 bases, and 14 bases lay between the germline ends. Germline V lookup: CDR1 SGHRS, CDR2 YFSETQ. This CDR3 is CASSLGGTRAEAFF. The CDR3 coding sequence is TGCGCCAGCAGCTTAGGTGGAACACGCGCTGAAGCTTTCTTT.

This clonotype was seen a few times. The CDR3 region is CASSPRTTGLHEQYV. CDR3 in DNA: TGTGCCAGCTCACCGAGGACTACGGGTCTCCACGAGCAGTACGTC. The chain is built from TRBV18 and TRBJ2-7, with D perhaps matching TRBD2 (6 bases). The length of the CDR3 is 15 residues. CDR1 KGHSH and CDR2 LQKENI come from the germline V gene. Trimming removed 3 bases from V and 5 bases from J, with 17 bases in between.

The V gene is TRBV4-1, the J gene TRBJ2-3, with 12 bases matching TRBD2. Germline V gives CDR1 MGHRA, CDR2 YSYEKL. Trimming removed 4 bases from V and 3 bases from J; junction bases left unmatched: 14. This CDR3 comprises 19 residues. CDR3 nucleotides: TGCGCCAGCAGCCTCCCGACTAGCGGGGGTTTCGCGGGGACAGATACGCAGTATTTT. This translates into CASSLPTSGGFAGTDTQYF.

This chain uses TRBV5-1 with TRBJ1-1, with 8 bases fitting TRBD1. V shed 3 bases and J 5 bases; nucleotides not matched to a gene: 9. The CDR3 contains 15 residues. Germline values: CDR1 SGHRS, CDR2 YFSETQ. The CDR3 reads CASSSLAGGETEAFF. The CDR3 DNA is TGCGCCAGCAGCTCCTTAGCAGGGGGCGAGACTGAAGCTTTCTTT. Full variable domain (remainder filled in from reference TRBV5-1 and TRBJ1-1): KAGVTQTPRYLIKTRGQQVTLSCSPISGHRSVSWYQQTPGQGLQFLFEYFSETQRNKGNFPGRFSGRQFSNSRSEMNVSTLELGDSALYLCASSSLAGGETEAFFGQGTRLTVV.

The CDR3 DNA reads as TGTGCCAGCAGCTTCGCCAGGAGGGCTCAAAAACTGTTTTTT. Translating gives CASSFARRAQKLFF. The chain has TRBV5-6 and TRBJ1-4; no clear D gene. V lost 2 bases and J lost 9, with 14 bases in between. Per the germline V gene, CDR1 is SGHDT and CDR2 is YYEEEE. This CDR3 has 14 residues.

J is TRBJ2-3 and V is TRBV7-3; weak D call: TRBD1 (5 bases). Germline CDR1 SGHTA, CDR2 FQGTGA. With 5 bases removed from V and 2 bases from J, the gap between germline ends came to 17 bases. This CDR3 is 16 amino acids long. The CDR3 sequence: CASSTRTGGYTDTQYF. The CDR3 DNA reads TGTGCCAGCAGCACACGCACAGGTGGCTACACAGATACGCAGTATTTT.

This clonotype was detected a few times. In nucleotides, the CDR3 is TGTGCCAGCAGGAAGACCGCAGGGGAAGCTTTCTTT. Translation: CASRKTAGEAFF. The chain joins TRBV6-1 to TRBJ1-1, with D maybe TRBD1 (5 bases). Germline values: CDR1 MNHNS, CDR2 SASEGT. The CDR3 runs to 12 residues. The ends were cut back, 6 bases at V and 8 bases at J, with 13 bases in the middle.

The rearrangement joins TRBV7-9 to TRBJ1-5; possibly TRBD1 for D (5 bases). V dropped 5 bases and J dropped 3 bases, with 14 bases sitting between them. Germline CDR1 reads SEHNR; CDR2 reads FQNEAQ (reference sequence). CDR3 length: 15 residues. The CDR3, as DNA: TGTGCCAGCAGCCTGGGGGGGGGTCCCAATCAGCCCCAGCATTTT. Translation gives CASSLGGGPNQPQHF.

This sequence joins TRBV5-1 and TRBJ2-1; 10 bases are shared with TRBD1. J was trimmed by 8 bases and V by 4 bases; bases with no gene match: 6. Per the germline V gene, CDR1 is SGHRS and CDR2 is YFSETQ. The CDR3 loop spans 14 amino acids. This chain's CDR3 is CASSPGTGVDEQFF. The CDR3 DNA follows: TGCGCCAGCAGCCCCGGGACAGGGGTTGATGAGCAGTTCTTC.

This clonotype was picked up a small number of times. The V gene is TRBV5-1, the J gene TRBJ2-3, with 9 nucleotides matching TRBD2. Germline V gene sequence: CDR1 SGHRS, CDR2 YFSETQ. V was pared by 4 bases and J by 1 base, with 7 bases of the junction left unmatched. This CDR3 comprises 16 residues. This CDR3 is CASSPPPSGGTDTQYF. CDR3 bases: TGCGCCAGCAGCCCTCCTCCTAGCGGGGGCACAGATACGCAGTATTTT.